The 17 T cell receptor beta chains below come from one sample, sequenced in a study of T cells in women clearing cervical HPV infection. Here immunoSEQ multiplex PCR was the method, and the copy in TCRdb shows in-frame clones only, minus some. The listing records roughly 34,000 clones. The specimen was blood buffy coat. The source of these receptors is a woman between 18 and 75 years old with a cervical HPV16 infection that either progressed to CIN3+ or cleared (not recorded which).

About this clone: The CDR3 end is not reached by the read, which stops 3 residues before it; the germline J gene fills it in. The gene calls are TRBV14 and TRBJ1-2, with D tentatively TRBD1 (6 bases). The germline gives CDR1 SGHDN, CDR2 FVKESK. CDR3 length equals 12 residues. The CDR3 sequence is CASSQWDISYTF. The CDR3 bases that were read are TGTGCCAGCAGCCAATGGGACATCAGC.

To note about this clone: The read finishes 3 residues shy of the CDR3 end, and the germline J gene is used to complete it. The V gene is TRBV20-1, the J gene TRBJ2-7; no clear D gene. The germline CDR1 and CDR2 sequences are DFQATT and SNEGSKA (reference sequence). The germline V and J ends were trimmed by 6 bases and 0 bases, with 9 bases remaining between them. This CDR3 region has 12 residues. CDR3 sequence reads: CSADQASYEQYF. The sequenced CDR3 bases are TGCAGTGCCGATCAGGCCTCCTACGAG.

With regard to this clone: Read sequence stops 3 residues before the CDR3 end, and the germline J gene provides the missing end. The chain combines TRBV11-3 with TRBJ2-7, with a weak D call TRBD1 (5 bases). Germline V CDR1 and CDR2: SGHNT, YENEEA. Trimming cost V 4 bases and J 6 bases, with 10 bases left between them. The CDR3 loop spans 12 amino acids. The part of the CDR3 DNA that was read is TGTGCCAGCAGCTACGGACAAGGCGAG. Translation gives CASSYGQGE. The CDR3 in full is CASSYGQGEQYF.

Remarks on this clone: The read ends 3 residues early relative to the CDR3; the germline J gene fills the gap. This chain connects TRBV12-5 to TRBJ2-4; 10 positions agree with TRBD2. This CDR3 has 15 amino acids. J lost 5 bases, V lost 4 bases, and 5 bases had no gene match. Germline CDR1 LGHNT, CDR2 FRNRAP. CDR3 loop: CASGSRTSGENIQYF. The sequenced part of the CDR3 DNA is TGTGCTAGTGGTTCGAGAACTAGCGGGGAAAACATT.

Remarks on this clone: The junction and the germline gene differ at one end; a read error may be behind it. The CDR3 end is not reached by the read, which stops 3 residues before it; the germline J gene fills it in. The rearrangement joins TRBV6-4 to TRBJ2-5, with TRBD2 identical over 13 bases. CDR1 and CDR2 from the germline V gene are MRHNA and SNTAGT. The CDR3 contains 18 residues. The CDR3 protein is CAGSDSGLAGARQETQYF. CDR3 bases read: TGTGCCGGCAGTGACTCCGGACTAGCGGGGGCTCGCCAAGAGACC.

On this clone itself: Sequencing ends 3 residues short of the CDR3 end; the germline J gene provides the rest. This sequence joins TRBV7-3 and TRBJ1-2; D is perhaps TRBD1 (5 bases). The CDR3 has 15 residues. The ends were cut back, 5 bases at V and 1 base at J, with 14 bases in the middle. Per germline, CDR1 SGHTA and CDR2 FQGTGA. This CDR3 reads CASSLEPGSNYGYTF. CDR3 bases read: TGTGCCAGCAGCCTAGAACCAGGGAGTAACTATGGC.

A note on this clone: The sequenced fragment ends 3 residues before the CDR3 boundary, so the rest is inferred from the germline J gene. This chain uses TRBV2 with TRBJ2-7; 10 bases align to TRBD1. The germline CDR1 and CDR2 sequences are SNHLY and FYNNEI. The J segment lost 4 bases and the V segment lost 2 bases, leaving 5 bases of the junction unmatched. The CDR3 runs 15 residues. CDR3 residues: CASSEPGQGRYEQYF. The part of the CDR3 DNA that was read is TGTGCCAGCAGTGAACCGGGACAGGGGCGATACGAG.

CDR3 sequence: CAWSLGGLQPQHF. The DNA read from the CDR3 is TGTGCCTGGAGTTTGGGGGGGCTGCAGCCC. V and J are TRBV30 and TRBJ1-5, with TRBD1 as a possible D gene (6 bases). Read coverage stops 3 residues before the CDR3 terminus; the germline J gene supplies the remainder. The CDR3 is made up of 13 amino acids. The V gene's germline CDR1 is GTSNPN and CDR2 SVGIG (reference sequence). V was shortened by 2 bases and J by 7 bases, with 12 bases between the two germline ends.

Comments on this clone: The read is 3 residues too short to cover the CDR3 end, so that end is filled in from the germline J gene. This chain uses TRBV7-2 with TRBJ2-3, with TRBD1 matching 9 bases. The CDR3 is 14 residues long. Germline CDR1 SGHTA, CDR2 FQGNSA. The CDR3 DNA, read in part, is TGTGCCAGCAGCTCCGGACAGGGGCAAGAGACG. Amino acids: CASSSGQGQET. The complete CDR3 reads CASSSGQGQETQYF.

Concerning this clone: The read gets to within 3 residues of the CDR3 end, and the germline J gene fills in the rest. V is TRBV19 and J is TRBJ1-2; weak D call: TRBD1 (6 bases). CDR1 LNHDA and CDR2 SQIVND come from the germline V gene (reference sequence). V was clipped by 7 bases and J by 1 base, with 16 bases between them. The CDR3 contains 15 residues. The covered CDR3 bases are TGTGCCAGTACTCTCCGGGACACCGGTAACTATGGC. This codes for CASTLRDTGNYG. The complete CDR3 reads CASTLRDTGNYGYTF. Full variable domain (rest looked up from reference TRBV19 and TRBJ1-2): DGGITQSPKYLFRKEGQNVTLSCEQNLNHDAMYWYRQDPGQGLRLIYYSQIVNDFQKGDIAEGYSVSREKKESFPLTVTSAQKNPTAFYLCASTLRDTGNYGYTFGSGTRLTVV.

As for this clone: The CDR3 is cut off 3 residues early in the read; its end comes from the germline J gene. The V call is TRBV5-1, the J call TRBJ2-2, with D perhaps matching TRBD2 (6 bases). Germline V gene lookup returns CDR1 SGHRS and CDR2 YFSETQ. The CDR3 has 14 amino acids. The part of the CDR3 DNA that was read is TGCGCCAGCACCTTTGGAGGAGGGCCTGAAAAG. Translating it yields CASTFGGGPEK. Given in full, the CDR3 is CASTFGGGPEKLFF.

Concerning this clone itself: The read halts 3 residues ahead of the CDR3 end, with the missing end drawn from the germline J gene. The chain couples TRBV12-3 or TRBV12-4 to TRBJ1-4, with D unclear. The CDR3 has 11 residues. The DNA read from the CDR3 is TGTGCCAGCAGTGGTCCGGGGAAA. Translated, it gives CASSGPGK. The entire CDR3 protein reads CASSGPGKLFF.

In the case of this clone: The observed sequence ends 3 residues before the CDR3 terminus, with the missing tail filled in from the germline J gene. The chain combines TRBV6-2 or TRBV6-3 with TRBJ2-3; 7 bases agree with TRBD1. Germline loops: CDR1 MNHEY, CDR2 SVGEGT. The CDR3 is 16 residues long. This CDR3 is CASSGLKQGMGETQYF. The CDR3 DNA, read in part, is TGTGCCAGCAGTGGACTTAAACAGGGGATGGGGGAGACG.

Regarding this clone: The DNA ends 3 residues before the CDR3 does, and the rest of the CDR3 is filled in from the germline J gene. The rearrangement links TRBV11-3 to TRBJ2-1, with 8 bases identical to TRBD1. V shed 6 bases, J shed 9 bases, and the junction held 7 bases outside the gene matches. This CDR3 is 13 amino acids long. Germline-derived CDR1 and CDR2 are SGHNT and YENEEA. This CDR3 is CASSRQGWGEQFF. Partial CDR3 DNA: TGTGCCAGCAGTCGACAGGGGTGGGGTGAG. Full variable domain (rest looked up from reference TRBV11-3 and TRBJ2-1): EAGVVQSPRYKIIEKKQPVAFWCNPISGHNTLYWYLQNLGQGPELLIRYENEEAVDDSQLPKDRFSAERLKGVDSTLKIQPAELGDSAVYLCASSRQGWGEQFFGPGTRLTVL.

As for this clone: The read halts 3 residues ahead of the CDR3 end, with the missing end drawn from the germline J gene. The V and J genes are TRBV18 and TRBJ1-2; 9 nucleotides match TRBD1. Germline V gene lookup returns CDR1 KGHSH and CDR2 LQKENI. This CDR3 has 15 residues. The CDR3 here is CASSPSTGGFNDYTF. The covered CDR3 bases are TGTGCCAGCTCACCATCGACAGGGGGTTTTAATGAC.

On this clone itself: From the germline J gene comes the end of the CDR3, since the read stops 3 residues before it. The chain employs TRBV5-1 and TRBJ2-1; 12 bases agree with TRBD2. The CDR3 sequence is 16 residues long. The trim removed 0 bases at V and 7 bases at J, leaving 5 bases unmatched. CDR1 is SGHRS and CDR2 is YFSETQ in the germline V gene. CDR3 protein: CASSLAASGGGNEQFF. The covered CDR3 bases are TGCGCCAGCAGCTTGGCCGCTAGCGGGGGGGGAAATGAG.

Comments on this clone: The read comes to an end 3 residues before the CDR3 does, leaving the germline J gene to fill in the end. The chain recombines TRBV2 with TRBJ2-3; perhaps TRBD1 as D (6 bases). The CDR3 runs to 11 residues. The V gene's germline CDR1 is SNHLY and CDR2 FYNNEI. Trimming cost V 10 bases and J 6 bases, with 11 bases left between them. The CDR3 region is CATTGLDTQYF. The sequenced part of the CDR3 DNA is TGTGCCACCACAGGGCTGGATACG.